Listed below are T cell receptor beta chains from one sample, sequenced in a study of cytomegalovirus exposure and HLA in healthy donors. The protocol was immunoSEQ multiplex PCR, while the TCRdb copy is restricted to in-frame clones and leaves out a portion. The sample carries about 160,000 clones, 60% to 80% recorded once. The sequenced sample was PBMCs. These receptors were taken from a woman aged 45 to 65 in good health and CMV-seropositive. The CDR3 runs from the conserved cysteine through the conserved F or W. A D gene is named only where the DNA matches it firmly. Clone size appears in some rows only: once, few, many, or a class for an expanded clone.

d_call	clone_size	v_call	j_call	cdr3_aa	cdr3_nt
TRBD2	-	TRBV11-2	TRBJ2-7	CASSLGGTSGVYEQYF	TGTGCCAGCAGCTTAGGGGGGACTAGCGGGGTGTACGAGCAGTACTTC
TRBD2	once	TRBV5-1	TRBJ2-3	CASSLVTSGVSTDTQYF	TGCGCCAGCAGCCTGGTAACTAGCGGGGTTAGCACAGATACGCAGTATTTT
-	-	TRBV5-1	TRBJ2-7	CASSLEADFYEQYF	TGCGCCAGCAGCTTGGAGGCCGACTTCTACGAGCAGTACTTC
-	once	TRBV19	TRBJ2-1	CASSMESLRDEQFF	TGTGCCAGTAGTATGGAATCCTTGCGGGATGAGCAGTTCTTC
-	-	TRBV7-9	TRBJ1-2	CASSLGQRANYGYTF	TGTGCCAGCAGCCTCGGACAGCGAGCTAACTATGGCTACACCTTC
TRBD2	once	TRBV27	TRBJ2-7	CASSLSPGLAESYEQYF	TGTGCCAGCAGTTTATCCCCGGGACTAGCGGAGTCCTACGAGCAGTACTTC
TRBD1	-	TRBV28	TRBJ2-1	CASWDSYNEQFF	TGTGCCAGCTGGGACAGTTACAATGAGCAGTTCTTC
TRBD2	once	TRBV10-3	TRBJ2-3	CAISGLAGSSTDTQYF	TGTGCCATCTCGGGACTAGCGGGATCAAGTACAGATACGCAGTATTTT
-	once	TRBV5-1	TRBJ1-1	CASSWSGVGTEAFF	TGCGCCAGCTCTTGGTCAGGGGTGGGCACTGAAGCTTTCTTT
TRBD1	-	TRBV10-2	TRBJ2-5	CASSTTGIGETQYF	TGCGCCAGCAGTACGACAGGGATTGGAGAGACCCAGTACTTC
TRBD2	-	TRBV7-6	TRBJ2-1	CASSLAWRGGRRNNEQFF	TGTGCCAGCAGCTTAGCGTGGCGGGGGGGCCGAAGGAACAATGAGCAGTTCTTC
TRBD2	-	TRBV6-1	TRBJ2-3	CASSEGTTSGSSTDTQYF	TGTGCCAGCAGTGAAGGGACGACTAGCGGATCTAGCACAGATACGCAGTATTTT
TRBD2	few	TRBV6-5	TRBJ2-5	CASSQAGETQYF	TGTGCCAGCAGTCAAGCGGGGGAGACCCAGTACTTC
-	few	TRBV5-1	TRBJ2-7	CASSLAGGSLASEQYF	TGCGCCAGCAGCTTGGCCGGGGGTAGCTTAGCCTCCGAGCAGTACTTC
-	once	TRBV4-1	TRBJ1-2	CASSQERGTGYTF	TGCGCCAGCAGCCAAGAAAGGGGCACGGGCTACACCTTC
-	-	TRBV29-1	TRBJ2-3	CSVRRDTDTQYF	TGCAGCGTTCGCAGGGACACAGATACGCAGTATTTT
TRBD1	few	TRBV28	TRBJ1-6	CASSLQGQGAVPPLHF	TGTGCCAGCAGTTTACAGGGACAGGGGGCGGTTCCACCCCTCCACTTT
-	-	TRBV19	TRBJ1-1	CASSYANTEAFF	TGTGCCAGTAGCTACGCGAACACTGAAGCTTTCTTT
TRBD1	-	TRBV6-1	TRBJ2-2	CASSNRGRIGELFF	TGTGCCAGCAGTAACAGGGGGCGCATCGGGGAGCTGTTTTTT
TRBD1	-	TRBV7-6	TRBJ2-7	CASSYGDRGTYEQYF	TGTGCCAGCAGCTATGGGGACAGGGGTACCTACGAGCAGTACTTC
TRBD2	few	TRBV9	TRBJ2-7	CASSVTSGVYEQYF	TGTGCCAGCAGCGTAACAAGCGGGGTCTACGAGCAGTACTTC
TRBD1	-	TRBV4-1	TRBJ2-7	CASSRPGTGYPYEQYF	TGCGCCAGCAGCCGCCCCGGGACAGGCTACCCCTACGAGCAGTACTTC
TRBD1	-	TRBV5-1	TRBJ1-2	CASSGQGIGYGYTF	TGCGCCAGCAGCGGACAGGGAATTGGCTATGGCTACACCTTC
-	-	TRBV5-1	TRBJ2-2	CASSLEGFTGELFF	TGCGCCAGCAGCTTGGAGGGGTTCACCGGGGAGCTGTTTTTT
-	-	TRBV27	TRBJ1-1	CASSPSPTNTEAFF	TGTGCCAGCAGCCCTAGTCCGACGAACACTGAAGCTTTCTTT
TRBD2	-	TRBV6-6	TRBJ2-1	CASSFIAGSYNEQFF	TGTGCCAGCAGTTTTATAGCGGGATCCTACAATGAGCAGTTCTTC
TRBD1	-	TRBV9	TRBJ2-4	CASNIQGDGIQYF	TGTGCCAGCAACATACAGGGGGATGGGATTCAGTACTTC
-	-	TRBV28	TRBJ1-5	CASSLYGQPQHF	TGTGCCAGCAGTTTATACGGGCAGCCCCAGCATTTT
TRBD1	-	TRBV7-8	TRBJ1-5	CASSLGPDRLVQPQHF	TGTGCCAGCAGCTTAGGACCGGACAGGCTAGTTCAGCCCCAGCATTTT
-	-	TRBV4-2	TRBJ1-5	CASSQDVRRGPQSQPQHF	TGTGCCAGCAGCCAAGATGTGAGGAGGGGCCCGCAGAGTCAGCCCCAGCATTTT
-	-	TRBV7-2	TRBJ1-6	CASSLVGGRRSSYNSPLHF	TGTGCCAGCAGCTTAGTAGGAGGACGCCGGAGCTCCTATAATTCACCCCTCCACTTT
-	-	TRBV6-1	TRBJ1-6	CASNPIGADSSPLHF	TGTGCCAGCAACCCAATTGGGGCAGATAGTTCACCCCTCCACTTT
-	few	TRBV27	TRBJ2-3	CASSPHARGTSAKDTQYF	TGTGCCAGCAGCCCCCACGCGAGGGGGACCTCGGCCAAAGATACGCAGTATTTT
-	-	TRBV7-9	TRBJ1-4	CASSQQGGEKLFF	TGTGCCAGCAGTCAGCAGGGAGGGGAAAAACTGTTTTTT
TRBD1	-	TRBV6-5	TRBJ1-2	CASTRQGADYGYTF	TGTGCCAGCACGAGACAGGGGGCGGACTATGGCTACACCTTC
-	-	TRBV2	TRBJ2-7	CASKIGVTSYEQYF	TGTGCCAGCAAAATAGGGGTTACCTCCTACGAGCAGTACTTC
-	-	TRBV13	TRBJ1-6	CASSFQGRFSPLHF	TGTGCCAGCAGCTTCCAGGGTCGGTTTTCACCCCTCCACTTT
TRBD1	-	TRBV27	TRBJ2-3	CASSMDRVKGDTQYF	TGTGCCAGCAGTATGGACAGGGTCAAGGGAGATACGCAGTATTTT
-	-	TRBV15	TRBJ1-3	CATSRDRGGGNTIYF	TGTGCCACCAGCAGAGATCGAGGGGGTGGAAACACCATATATTTT
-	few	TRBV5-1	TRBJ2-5	CASGRRTGVGQETQYF	TGCGCCAGCGGACGACGGACTGGGGTGGGGCAAGAGACCCAGTACTTC